These T cell receptor beta chains were read from a single sample in a study of blood T cell repertoires in COVID-19. Only in-frame clones appear in the TCRdb table, and some are missing; sequencing was by immunoSEQ multiplex PCR. The sample gives more than 95,000 clones, about nine tenths of which show up once; less than 2% is in the top ten. Sequenced sample: peripheral blood. All receptors derive from a human donor with active COVID-19. The donor label of this sample is uncertain. CDR3s include the opening cysteine and the closing phenylalanine or tryptophan. A D gene is named only where the DNA matches it firmly.

d_call | v_call | cdr3_aa
TRBD1 | TRBV9 | CASSVSTGDGTDTQYF
NA | TRBV5-1 | CASSLGTGLQETQYF
TRBD1 | TRBV19 | CASTYSQGVLAGELFF
NA | TRBV18 | CASSADISYEQYF
TRBD2 | TRBV5-1 | CASSLGGGAQNEQFF
NA | TRBV9 | CASSASHRSNYGYTF
NA | TRBV5-1 | CASSLGKRGPRSGANVLTF
NA | TRBV5-3 | CARSLVECFKNSNQPQHF
NA | TRBV5-1 | CASSQSRPSTDTQYF
NA | TRBV7-9 | CASSLGQLKYGYGYTF
NA | TRBV4-2 | CASSQTRGGTAGELFF
TRBD2 | TRBV7-2 | CASSLGLAGGGETQYF
TRBD1 | TRBV30 | CAWSLLPGQNYEQYF
TRBD1 | TRBV10-3 | CAISPGQGHTEAFF
NA | TRBV24-1 | CATSDVGQGGETQYF
NA | TRBV12-3/TRBV12-4 | CASSKQRNQPQHF
NA | TRBV5-1 | CASSLAGALNTEAFF
NA | TRBV29-1 | CSVEGVGKTQYF
TRBD1 | TRBV10-3 | CAISEQGLYEQYF
NA | TRBV6-6 | CASSYSAGDSNQPQHF
NA | TRBV2 | CASSPGGRGEKLFF
NA | TRBV5-6 | CATHRENSGNTIYF
TRBD1 | TRBV11-3 | CASSLDTGGTEAFF
NA | TRBV28 | CASSSSLSGANVLTF
NA | TRBV3-1/TRBV3-2 | CASSHYTDPTQETQYF
NA | TRBV28 | CASSPGAGSYNEQFF
NA | TRBV6-5 | CASSYRDSGFTPQYF
TRBD2 | TRBV27 | CASSPGTSGGRGIPFAQYF
NA | TRBV7-9 | CASSPRDLSSYNEQFF
TRBD1 | TRBV7-2 | CASSLRRGSGANVLTF
NA | TRBV7-9 | CASSLDGTLSYEQYF
NA | TRBV20-1 | CSASVDGYTF
NA | TRBV4-3 | CASSQEGLPYGYTF
NA | TRBV29-1 | CSVRYTGELFF
TRBD2 | TRBV7-9 | CASSYSGTSGGAVRDTQYF
TRBD1 | TRBV9 | CASSDRPRGTDTQYF
NA | TRBV7-2 | CASSSPGGANTEAFF
NA | TRBV4-3 | CASSQAGNSPLHF
NA | TRBV27 | CASSLGRTNNQPQHF
NA | TRBV5-3 | CARSFPGADTEAFF
NA | TRBV4-2 | CASSQALPALFNQPQHF
NA | TRBV3-1/TRBV3-2 | CASSLRGYEQYF
TRBD1 | TRBV29-1 | CSVLSQTGRAFF
NA | TRBV7-8 | CASSFDERTGTDTQYF